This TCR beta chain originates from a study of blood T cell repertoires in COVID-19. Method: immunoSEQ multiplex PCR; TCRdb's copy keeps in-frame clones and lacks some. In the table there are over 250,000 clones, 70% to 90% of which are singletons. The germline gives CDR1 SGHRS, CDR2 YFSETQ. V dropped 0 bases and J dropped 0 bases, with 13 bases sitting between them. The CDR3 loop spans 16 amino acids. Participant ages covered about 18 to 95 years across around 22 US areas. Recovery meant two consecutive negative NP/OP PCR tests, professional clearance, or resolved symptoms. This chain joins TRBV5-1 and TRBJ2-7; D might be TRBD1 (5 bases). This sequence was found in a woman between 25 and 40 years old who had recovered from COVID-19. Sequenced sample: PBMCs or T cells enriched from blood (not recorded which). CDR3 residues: CASSLEGAPSSYEQYF. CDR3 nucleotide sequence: TGCGCCAGCAGCTTGGAAGGGGCACCTAGCTCCTACGAGCAGTACTTC.